This TCR beta chain was profiled in a study of shared clonotypes between healthy human individuals. General study results and limits: Enrolling few donors narrowed the genetic and exposure-history diversity that was represented. The four-donor shared clonotypes exceeded non-shared clonotypes in generation probability, with non-shared ones scoring lower.

Produced via immunoSEQ multiplex PCR; TCRdb's table is partial and in-frame only. The repertoire consists of 2 million to 2.5 million clones, with roughly 95% occurring once and the leading ten covering 0.1% to 0.15%. Germline V gene sequence: CDR1 KGHSH, CDR2 LQKENI. V lost 3 bases to trimming and J lost 0 bases, with 5 bases between them. The CDR3 is 13 amino acids. Remarks on this clone: Its target is unknown. The same CDR3 also results from other DNA sequences found in this sample.

The receptor was isolated from a man aged 18 to 30 in good health. The chain links TRBV18 to TRBJ1-1; D not resolved. Sequencing input: naive CD4+ T cells sorted from blood. The subset is: CD45RA+ positively selected. The CDR3 loop is CASSPAMNTEAFF. The DNA for the CDR3 is TGTGCCAGCTCACCTGCTATGAACACTGAAGCTTTCTTT.